The rows below give T cell receptor beta chains drawn from one sample of a study of shared clonotypes between healthy human individuals. Assay: immunoSEQ multiplex PCR; the TCRdb copy retains only in-frame clones and omits some. The sample holds around 1.9 million clones, about 94% seen once. Input material: naive CD8+ T cells from PBMCs. These receptors came from a man younger than 35 in good health. Some clones in this sample may be carry-over from other donors' samples. Both conserved end residues are part of each CDR3. D genes are given only for firm matches. Only part of the rows carry a size: once, few, many, or a class if the clone is expanded.

J gene: TRBJ2-1
clone size: -
D gene: TRBD2
V gene: TRBV12-5
CDR3 protein: CASGLSRTSGGNEQFF
CDR3 DNA: TGTGCTAGTGGTTTGTCCCGGACTAGCGGTGGGAATGAGCAGTTCTTC

J gene: TRBJ1-4
clone size: -
D gene: TRBD1
V gene: TRBV19
CDR3 protein: CASNSDRGPNEKLFF
CDR3 DNA: TGTGCCAGTAACTCGGACAGGGGGCCTAATGAAAAACTGTTTTTT

J gene: TRBJ1-2
clone size: few
D gene: -
V gene: TRBV4-1
CDR3 protein: CASSLDWELYGYTF
CDR3 DNA: TGCGCCAGCTCTTTGGACTGGGAACTCTATGGCTACACCTTC

J gene: TRBJ2-5
clone size: -
D gene: -
V gene: TRBV10-1
CDR3 protein: CASSLQTQYF
CDR3 DNA: TGCGCCAGCAGTCTACAGACCCAGTACTTC

J gene: TRBJ2-2
clone size: -
D gene: TRBD2
V gene: TRBV25-1
CDR3 protein: CASRGAGGPLTGELFF
CDR3 DNA: TGTGCCAGCAGGGGAGCGGGAGGGCCCCTCACCGGGGAGCTGTTTTTT

J gene: TRBJ2-2
clone size: -
D gene: TRBD2
V gene: TRBV28
CDR3 protein: CASSWARSGITGELFF
CDR3 DNA: TGTGCCAGCAGTTGGGCGAGAAGCGGGATTACCGGGGAGCTGTTTTTT

J gene: TRBJ2-7
clone size: -
D gene: -
V gene: TRBV7-6
CDR3 protein: CASSEDTNYEQYF
CDR3 DNA: TGTGCCAGCAGCGAAGACACGAACTACGAGCAGTACTTC

J gene: TRBJ2-7
clone size: -
D gene: TRBD1
V gene: TRBV27
CDR3 protein: CASSLAGTGLYEQYF
CDR3 DNA: TGTGCCAGCAGTTTAGCGGGGACAGGCCTATACGAGCAGTACTTC

J gene: TRBJ1-2
clone size: -
D gene: -
V gene: TRBV29-1
CDR3 protein: CSVWDRVTGYTF
CDR3 DNA: TGCAGCGTGTGGGACCGTGTAACGGGCTACACCTTC

J gene: TRBJ1-1
clone size: -
D gene: -
V gene: TRBV27
CDR3 protein: CASSPEGLWTEAFF
CDR3 DNA: TGTGCCAGCAGTCCGGAAGGGTTGTGGACTGAAGCTTTCTTT

J gene: TRBJ2-1
clone size: -
D gene: -
V gene: TRBV9
CDR3 protein: CASSTSNEQFF
CDR3 DNA: TGTGCCAGCAGCACTAGCAATGAGCAGTTCTTC

J gene: TRBJ1-1
clone size: -
D gene: -
V gene: TRBV28
CDR3 protein: CASSLLGKNTEAFF
CDR3 DNA: TGTGCCAGCAGTTTACTGGGGAAAAACACTGAAGCTTTCTTT

J gene: TRBJ1-4
clone size: -
D gene: TRBD1
V gene: TRBV2
CDR3 protein: CASSERDSGNEKLFF
CDR3 DNA: TGTGCCAGCAGTGAACGGGACAGCGGTAATGAAAAACTGTTTTTT

J gene: TRBJ1-4
clone size: -
D gene: -
V gene: TRBV7-9
CDR3 protein: CASMSGPLATNEKLFF
CDR3 DNA: TGTGCCAGCATGTCAGGTCCCCTTGCAACTAATGAAAAACTGTTTTTT

J gene: TRBJ2-7
clone size: -
D gene: -
V gene: TRBV2
CDR3 protein: CASRQGKSSYEQYF
CDR3 DNA: TGTGCCAGCAGACAGGGAAAGAGCTCCTACGAGCAGTACTTC

J gene: TRBJ1-4
clone size: -
D gene: -
V gene: TRBV2
CDR3 protein: CASLIATNEKLFF
CDR3 DNA: TGTGCCAGCCTAATTGCAACTAATGAAAAACTGTTTTTT

J gene: TRBJ2-5
clone size: -
D gene: -
V gene: TRBV11-2
CDR3 protein: CASSPRTEETQYF
CDR3 DNA: TGTGCCAGCAGCCCCAGGACAGAAGAGACCCAGTACTTC

J gene: TRBJ2-2
clone size: -
D gene: TRBD1
V gene: TRBV27
CDR3 protein: CASSLFRGSGELFF
CDR3 DNA: TGTGCCAGCAGTTTGTTCAGGGGGTCCGGGGAGCTGTTTTTT

J gene: TRBJ2-1
clone size: -
D gene: -
V gene: TRBV5-1
CDR3 protein: CASSSGLINEQFF
CDR3 DNA: TGCGCCAGCAGCTCTGGCCTTATCAATGAGCAGTTCTTC

J gene: TRBJ1-2
clone size: once
D gene: -
V gene: TRBV29-1
CDR3 protein: CSADPTGHNYGYTF
CDR3 DNA: TGCAGCGCCGACCCTACAGGGCACAACTATGGCTACACCTTC

J gene: TRBJ2-2
clone size: -
D gene: -
V gene: TRBV2
CDR3 protein: CASSERGTGELFF
CDR3 DNA: TGTGCCAGCAGTGAAAGGGGGACCGGGGAGCTGTTTTTT

J gene: TRBJ2-1
clone size: -
D gene: -
V gene: TRBV7-2
CDR3 protein: CASANAGLGNEQFF
CDR3 DNA: TGTGCCAGCGCTAATGCCGGTCTCGGCAATGAGCAGTTCTTC

J gene: TRBJ2-2
clone size: -
D gene: -
V gene: TRBV4-3
CDR3 protein: CASSQGRTTVANTGELFF
CDR3 DNA: TGCGCCAGCAGCCAAGGGAGGACGACAGTAGCGAACACCGGGGAGCTGTTTTTT

J gene: TRBJ1-1
clone size: -
D gene: TRBD1
V gene: TRBV13
CDR3 protein: CASSTGQGVATEAFF
CDR3 DNA: TGTGCCAGCAGCACCGGACAGGGGGTAGCCACCGAAGCTTTCTTT

J gene: TRBJ2-3
clone size: once
D gene: TRBD2
V gene: TRBV5-1
CDR3 protein: CASSPGRTSGDTQYF
CDR3 DNA: TGCGCCAGCAGCCCCGGGAGGACTAGCGGAGATACGCAGTATTTT

J gene: TRBJ2-3
clone size: -
D gene: -
V gene: TRBV13
CDR3 protein: CASSLLAPLEDTQYF
CDR3 DNA: TGTGCCAGCAGCTTACTAGCTCCGCTAGAGGATACGCAGTATTTT

J gene: TRBJ1-1
clone size: -
D gene: -
V gene: TRBV27
CDR3 protein: CASSVIGTLGSGDTEAFF
CDR3 DNA: TGTGCCAGTTCCGTTATCGGGACCCTAGGGAGCGGAGACACTGAAGCTTTCTTT

J gene: TRBJ2-1
clone size: -
D gene: -
V gene: TRBV6-5
CDR3 protein: CASSYGTSWFEQFF
CDR3 DNA: TGTGCCAGCAGTTACGGGACTTCGTGGTTTGAGCAGTTCTTC

J gene: TRBJ2-1
clone size: -
D gene: -
V gene: TRBV5-1
CDR3 protein: CASSLGVGGSYNEQFF
CDR3 DNA: TGCGCCAGCAGCTTGGGGGTTGGGGGATCCTACAATGAGCAGTTCTTC

J gene: TRBJ1-5
clone size: -
D gene: TRBD1
V gene: TRBV6-1
CDR3 protein: CASSEWDRAYSNQPQHF
CDR3 DNA: TGTGCCAGCAGTGAATGGGACAGGGCATATAGCAATCAGCCCCAGCATTTT

J gene: TRBJ2-1
clone size: -
D gene: -
V gene: TRBV5-6
CDR3 protein: CASSLGPEGSNEQFF
CDR3 DNA: TGTGCCAGCAGCTTGGGCCCTGAAGGCTCCAATGAGCAGTTCTTC

J gene: TRBJ1-1
clone size: -
D gene: -
V gene: TRBV27
CDR3 protein: CASSLGWNTEAFF
CDR3 DNA: TGTGCCAGCAGTCTAGGGTGGAACACTGAAGCTTTCTTT

J gene: TRBJ1-2
clone size: -
D gene: -
V gene: TRBV19
CDR3 protein: CASSILAAARYGYTF
CDR3 DNA: TGTGCCAGTAGTATCCTGGCGGCAGCAAGATATGGCTACACCTTC

J gene: TRBJ1-2
clone size: -
D gene: -
V gene: TRBV11-3
CDR3 protein: CASSSPGYTF
CDR3 DNA: TGTGCCAGCAGCTCCCCGGGCTACACCTTC

J gene: TRBJ2-7
clone size: once
D gene: TRBD2
V gene: TRBV4-2
CDR3 protein: CASSQTGLAGREQYF
CDR3 DNA: TGTGCCAGCAGCCAGACGGGACTAGCAGGGCGCGAGCAGTACTTC

J gene: TRBJ2-3
clone size: -
D gene: TRBD2
V gene: TRBV27
CDR3 protein: CASSPLAGGTDTQYF
CDR3 DNA: TGTGCCAGCAGTCCCCTAGCGGGAGGTACAGATACGCAGTATTTT

J gene: TRBJ2-5
clone size: -
D gene: -
V gene: TRBV7-6
CDR3 protein: CASSLGDIGSQTQYF
CDR3 DNA: TGTGCCAGCAGCTTAGGGGATATAGGAAGTCAGACCCAGTACTTC

J gene: TRBJ2-1
clone size: once
D gene: -
V gene: TRBV4-3
CDR3 protein: CASSQGWDYNEQFF
CDR3 DNA: TGCGCCAGCAGCCAAGGCTGGGACTACAATGAGCAGTTCTTC

J gene: TRBJ1-5
clone size: once
D gene: -
V gene: TRBV7-9
CDR3 protein: CASRGAPDDQPQHF
CDR3 DNA: TGTGCCAGCAGGGGGGCCCCGGATGATCAGCCCCAGCATTTT

J gene: TRBJ1-1
clone size: few
D gene: -
V gene: TRBV7-3
CDR3 protein: CASSSIGANEAFF
CDR3 DNA: TGTGCCAGCAGCTCCATTGGGGCCAACGAAGCTTTCTTT

J gene: TRBJ2-1
clone size: -
D gene: TRBD2
V gene: TRBV4-1
CDR3 protein: CASSHGGRASYNEQFF
CDR3 DNA: TGCGCCAGCAGCCACGGGGGGAGGGCCTCCTACAATGAGCAGTTCTTC

J gene: TRBJ1-3
clone size: once
D gene: -
V gene: TRBV29-1
CDR3 protein: CSVDRRISGNTIYF
CDR3 DNA: TGCAGCGTTGATAGACGGATCTCTGGAAACACCATATATTTT

J gene: TRBJ1-1
clone size: -
D gene: -
V gene: TRBV29-1
CDR3 protein: CSVAVNTEAFF
CDR3 DNA: TGCAGCGTTGCCGTGAACACTGAAGCTTTCTTT

J gene: TRBJ2-5
clone size: -
D gene: -
V gene: TRBV10-3
CDR3 protein: CAISETPQETQYF
CDR3 DNA: TGTGCCATCAGTGAGACCCCTCAAGAGACCCAGTACTTC

J gene: TRBJ2-7
clone size: -
D gene: TRBD2
V gene: TRBV19
CDR3 protein: CASTALAGGPLGF
CDR3 DNA: TGTGCCAGTACCGCTCTAGCGGGAGGGCCGCTTGGCTTC

J gene: TRBJ2-7
clone size: -
D gene: TRBD1
V gene: TRBV4-1
CDR3 protein: CASSRGQGGYEQYF
CDR3 DNA: TGCGCCAGCAGCAGAGGACAGGGAGGCTACGAGCAGTACTTC

J gene: TRBJ1-2
clone size: -
D gene: TRBD1
V gene: TRBV12-5
CDR3 protein: CASGHTPPTGKVDYGYTF
CDR3 DNA: TGTGCTAGTGGTCACACCCCCCCGACAGGGAAGGTGGACTATGGCTACACCTTC

J gene: TRBJ1-5
clone size: -
D gene: -
V gene: TRBV30
CDR3 protein: CAWGYYSNQPQHF
CDR3 DNA: TGTGCCTGGGGATACTATAGCAATCAGCCCCAGCATTTT

J gene: TRBJ1-2
clone size: -
D gene: TRBD1
V gene: TRBV11-2
CDR3 protein: CASRGGIYGYTF
CDR3 DNA: TGTGCCAGCAGAGGGGGCATCTATGGCTACACCTTC

J gene: TRBJ2-1
clone size: -
D gene: TRBD1
V gene: TRBV28
CDR3 protein: CASSSGTGLSSYNEQFF
CDR3 DNA: TGTGCCAGCAGTTCCGGGACAGGGCTAAGCTCCTACAATGAGCAGTTCTTC

J gene: TRBJ2-7
clone size: -
D gene: TRBD1
V gene: TRBV30
CDR3 protein: CAWNPPGTGAYEQYF
CDR3 DNA: TGTGCCTGGAACCCACCGGGGACAGGTGCCTACGAGCAGTACTTC

J gene: TRBJ1-1
clone size: -
D gene: -
V gene: TRBV2
CDR3 protein: CASSEALRVAGMNTEAFF
CDR3 DNA: TGTGCCAGCAGTGAAGCGCTTCGGGTGGCGGGTATGAACACTGAAGCTTTCTTT

J gene: TRBJ2-5
clone size: -
D gene: -
V gene: TRBV27
CDR3 protein: CASSLGAVETQYF
CDR3 DNA: TGTGCCAGCAGTTTAGGGGCCGTAGAGACCCAGTACTTC